This TCR beta chain was profiled in a study of blood T cell repertoires in COVID-19. On the study more broadly: PBMCs, B-cell-depleted T cells, or T cells provided the cDNA or gDNA that made up the material.

This clone appeared once. Germline V lookup: CDR1 MNHEY, CDR2 SVGEGT. Unmatched junction bases numbered 11, after V lost 2 bases and J lost 11 bases. The CDR3 is 15 residues long. As handled by the study authors: Amplification of reference gene primers was used by the study to estimate nucleated cell counts. Sequencing was performed with immunoSEQ multiplex PCR; in TCRdb, only in-frame clones are kept and a portion is missing. The V and J calls and clone size are taken from that table; D and trimming were inferred from the DNA. Among about 300,000 clones listed, approximately 90% were seen once. This sequence joins TRBV6-2 or TRBV6-3 and TRBJ1-1; TRBD1 aligns across 10 bases. The sample consisted of peripheral blood. The source of this sequence is a woman aged 30 to 39 who had recovered from COVID-19. The DNA for the CDR3 is TGTGCCAGCAGTTACGACGGACAGGGGGTTGGCGAGGCTTTCTTT. Residues: CASSYDGQGVGEAFF.